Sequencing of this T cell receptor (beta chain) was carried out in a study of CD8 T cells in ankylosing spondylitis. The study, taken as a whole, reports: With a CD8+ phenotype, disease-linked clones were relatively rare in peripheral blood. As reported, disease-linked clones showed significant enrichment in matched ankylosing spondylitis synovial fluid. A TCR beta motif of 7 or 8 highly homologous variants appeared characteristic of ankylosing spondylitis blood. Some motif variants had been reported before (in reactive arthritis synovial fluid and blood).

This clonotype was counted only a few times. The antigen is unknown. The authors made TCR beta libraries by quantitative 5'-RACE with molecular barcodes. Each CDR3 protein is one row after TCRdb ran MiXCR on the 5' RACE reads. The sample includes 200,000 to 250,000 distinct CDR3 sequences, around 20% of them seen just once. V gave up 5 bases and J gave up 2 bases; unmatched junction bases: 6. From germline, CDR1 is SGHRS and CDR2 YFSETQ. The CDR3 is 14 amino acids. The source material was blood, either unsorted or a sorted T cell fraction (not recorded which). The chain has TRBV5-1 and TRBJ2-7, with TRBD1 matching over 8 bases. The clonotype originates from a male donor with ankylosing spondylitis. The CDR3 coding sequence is TGCGCCAGCAGTTTTACAGGGGGTACCTACGAGCAGTACTTC. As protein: CASSFTGGTYEQYF.